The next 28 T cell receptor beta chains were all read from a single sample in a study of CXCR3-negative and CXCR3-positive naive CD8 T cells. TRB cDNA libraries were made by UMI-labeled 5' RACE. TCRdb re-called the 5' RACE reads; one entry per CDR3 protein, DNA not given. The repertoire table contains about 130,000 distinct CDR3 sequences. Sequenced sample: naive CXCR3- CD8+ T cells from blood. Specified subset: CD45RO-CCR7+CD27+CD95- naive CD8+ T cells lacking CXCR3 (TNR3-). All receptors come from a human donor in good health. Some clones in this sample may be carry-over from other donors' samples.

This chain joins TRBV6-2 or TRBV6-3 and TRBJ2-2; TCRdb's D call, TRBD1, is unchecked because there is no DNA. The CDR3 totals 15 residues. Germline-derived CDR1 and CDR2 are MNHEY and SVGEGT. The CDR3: CASSNRDRGTGELFF.

CDR3 in amino acids: CSATAYGTDTQYF. V and J are TRBV20-1 and TRBJ2-3. The CDR3 sequence is 13 residues long. From germline, CDR1 is DFQATT and CDR2 SNEGSKA (reference sequence).

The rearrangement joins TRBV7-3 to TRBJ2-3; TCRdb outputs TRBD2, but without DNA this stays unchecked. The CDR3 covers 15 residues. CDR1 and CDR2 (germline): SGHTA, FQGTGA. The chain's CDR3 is CASSFLAGTTDTQYF.

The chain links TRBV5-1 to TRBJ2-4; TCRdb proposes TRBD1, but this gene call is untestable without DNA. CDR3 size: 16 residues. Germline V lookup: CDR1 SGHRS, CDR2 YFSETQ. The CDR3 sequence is CASSCPPDREENIQYF. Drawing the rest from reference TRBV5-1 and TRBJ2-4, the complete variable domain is KAGVTQTPRYLIKTRGQQVTLSCSPISGHRSVSWYQQTPGQGLQFLFEYFSETQRNKGNFPGRFSGRQFSNSRSEMNVSTLELGDSALYLCASSCPPDREENIQYFGAGTRLSVL.

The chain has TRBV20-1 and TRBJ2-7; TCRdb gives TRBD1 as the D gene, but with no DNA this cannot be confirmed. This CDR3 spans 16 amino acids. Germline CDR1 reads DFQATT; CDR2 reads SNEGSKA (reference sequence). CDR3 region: CSARDLRTGSPYEQYF.

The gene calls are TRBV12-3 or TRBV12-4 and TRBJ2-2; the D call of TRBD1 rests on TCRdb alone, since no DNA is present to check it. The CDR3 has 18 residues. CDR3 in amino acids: CASSYSGFGGKWVGELFF.

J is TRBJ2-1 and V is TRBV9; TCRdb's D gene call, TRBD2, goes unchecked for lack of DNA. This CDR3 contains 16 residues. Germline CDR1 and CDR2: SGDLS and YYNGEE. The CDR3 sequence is CASSTHTGTSVDEQFF.

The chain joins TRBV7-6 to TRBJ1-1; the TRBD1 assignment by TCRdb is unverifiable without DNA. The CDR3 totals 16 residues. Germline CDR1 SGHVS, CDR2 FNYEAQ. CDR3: CASSYRDRVGDTEAFF. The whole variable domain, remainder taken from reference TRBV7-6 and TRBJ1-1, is GAGVSQSPRYKVTKRGQDVALRCDPISGHVSLYWYRQALGQGPEFLTYFNYEAQQDKSGLPNDRFSAERPEGSISTLTIQRTEQRDSAMYRCASSYRDRVGDTEAFFGQGTRLTVV.

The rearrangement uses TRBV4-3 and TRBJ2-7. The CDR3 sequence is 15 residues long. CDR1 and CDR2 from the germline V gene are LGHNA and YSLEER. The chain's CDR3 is CASSQARTGPYEQYF.

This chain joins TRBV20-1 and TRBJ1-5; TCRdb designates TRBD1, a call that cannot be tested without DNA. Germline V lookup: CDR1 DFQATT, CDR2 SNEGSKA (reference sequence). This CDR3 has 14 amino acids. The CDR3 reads CSASDTGIHQPQHF.

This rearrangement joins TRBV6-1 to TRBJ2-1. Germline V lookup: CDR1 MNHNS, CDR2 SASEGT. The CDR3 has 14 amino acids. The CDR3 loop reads CASSELGAYNEQFF.

The CDR3 spells CASSLFEGPAGKETQYF. The chain is built from TRBV7-2 and TRBJ2-5; TCRdb returns TRBD1, unconfirmable since there is no DNA. The CDR3 sequence is 17 residues long. CDR1 and CDR2 from the germline V gene are SGHTA and FQGNSA.

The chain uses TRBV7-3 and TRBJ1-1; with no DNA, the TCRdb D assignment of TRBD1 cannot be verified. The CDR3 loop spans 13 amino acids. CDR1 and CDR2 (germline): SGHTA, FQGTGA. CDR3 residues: CASSLDSNTEAFF.

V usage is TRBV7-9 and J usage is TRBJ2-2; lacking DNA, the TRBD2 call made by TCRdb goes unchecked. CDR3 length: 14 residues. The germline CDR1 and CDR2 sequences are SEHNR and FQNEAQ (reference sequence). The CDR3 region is CASRAQTHTGELFF.

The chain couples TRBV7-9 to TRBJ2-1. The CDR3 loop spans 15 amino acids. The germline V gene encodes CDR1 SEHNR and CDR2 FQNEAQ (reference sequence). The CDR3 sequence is CASSSNKDYANEQFF.

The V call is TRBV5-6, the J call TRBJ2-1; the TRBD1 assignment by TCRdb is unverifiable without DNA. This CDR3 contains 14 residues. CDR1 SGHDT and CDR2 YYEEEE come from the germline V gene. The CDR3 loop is CASSLDGGGNEQFF.

CDR3 sequence reads: CASSQDAQGRWEQYF. The chain joins TRBV4-3 to TRBJ2-7; the D gene TCRdb calls, TRBD1, cannot be checked with no DNA. In germline, CDR1 is LGHNA, CDR2 YSLEER. The length of the CDR3 is 15 residues.

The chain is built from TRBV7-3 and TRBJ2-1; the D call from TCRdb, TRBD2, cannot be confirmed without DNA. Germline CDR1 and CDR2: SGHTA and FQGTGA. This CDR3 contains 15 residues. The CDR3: CASSPSGVSYNEQFF.

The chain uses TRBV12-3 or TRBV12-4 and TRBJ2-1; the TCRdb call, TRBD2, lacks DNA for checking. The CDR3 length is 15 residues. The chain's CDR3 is CASNPRGGPYNEQFF.

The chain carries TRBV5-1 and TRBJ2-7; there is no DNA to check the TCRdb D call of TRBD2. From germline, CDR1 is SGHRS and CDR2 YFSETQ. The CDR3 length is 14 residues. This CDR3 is CASRGLLAPNEQYF.

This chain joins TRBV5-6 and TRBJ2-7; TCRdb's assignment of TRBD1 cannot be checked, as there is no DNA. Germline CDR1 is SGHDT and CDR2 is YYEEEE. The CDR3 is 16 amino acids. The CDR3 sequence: CASSPPGGTYSYEQYF.

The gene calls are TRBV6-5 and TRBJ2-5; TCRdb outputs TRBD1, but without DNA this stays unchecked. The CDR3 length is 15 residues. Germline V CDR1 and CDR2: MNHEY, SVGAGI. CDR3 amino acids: CASSYLGQAQETQYF.

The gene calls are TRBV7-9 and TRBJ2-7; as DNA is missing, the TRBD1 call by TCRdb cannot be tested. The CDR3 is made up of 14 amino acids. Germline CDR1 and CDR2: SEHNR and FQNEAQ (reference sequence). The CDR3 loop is CASRHRDGPYEQYF.

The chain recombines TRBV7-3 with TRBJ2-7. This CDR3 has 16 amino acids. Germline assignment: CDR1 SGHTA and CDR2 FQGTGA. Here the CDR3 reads CASSLKWIVTVYEQYF.

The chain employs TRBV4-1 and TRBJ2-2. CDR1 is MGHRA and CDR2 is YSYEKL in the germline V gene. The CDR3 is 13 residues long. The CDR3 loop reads CASSRRNTGELFF.

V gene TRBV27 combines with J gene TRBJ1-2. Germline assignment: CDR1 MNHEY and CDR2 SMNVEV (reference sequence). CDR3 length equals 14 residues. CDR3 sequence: CASSLSLSGYGYTF.

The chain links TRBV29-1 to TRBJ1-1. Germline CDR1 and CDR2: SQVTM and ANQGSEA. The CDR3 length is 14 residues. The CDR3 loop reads CSVEENGLGTEAFF.

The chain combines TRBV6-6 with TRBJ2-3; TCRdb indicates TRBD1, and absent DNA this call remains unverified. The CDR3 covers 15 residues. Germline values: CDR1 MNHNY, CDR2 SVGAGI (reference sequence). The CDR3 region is CASSLGRGAIDTQYF.